This T cell receptor beta chain comes out of a study of Ad26.COV2.S vaccination and SARS-CoV-2 variants. Here immunoSEQ multiplex PCR was the method, and the copy in TCRdb shows in-frame clones only, minus some. This sample yields 400,000 to 450,000 clones, of which 92% are seen a single time; around 1.7% belongs to the top ten. As to treatment: some 20 received Ad26.COV2.S at low or high dose, single or two shots; 5 received placebo; per-sample allocation not given. Vaccine and placebo recipients were sampled on day 63 after the first injection. This clone was seen more than once but under ten times. The J segment lost 3 bases and the V segment lost 1 base, leaving 5 bases of the junction unmatched. The CDR3 totals 16 residues. Germline V gene lookup returns CDR1 SGHAT and CDR2 FQNNGV.

V is TRBV11-2 and J is TRBJ2-2; 7 nucleotides line up with TRBD2. This sequence originates from a person between 18 and 65 years old who received the Ad26.COV2.S COVID-19 vaccine or a placebo. Specimen: peripheral blood, collected in a trial of Ad26.COV2.S vaccine versus placebo. The DNA of the CDR3 is TGTGCCAGCAGCTTAGCGGGGGGATGGGACACCGGGGAGCTGTTTTTT. Translating gives CASSLAGGWDTGELFF.